These T cell receptor beta chains were read from a single sample in a study of blood T cell repertoires in COVID-19. Using immunoSEQ multiplex PCR, the repertoire was profiled, and TCRdb retains in-frame clones only, with some absent. Of some 350,000 clones in the sample, roughly 90% were seen once. The sample taken for sequencing was PBMCs or T cells enriched from blood (not recorded which). Receptor source: a woman under 40 who had recovered from COVID-19. Each CDR3 is given with its conserved first and last residue. D genes are given only for firm matches.

V	J	D	CDR3	DNA
TRBV15	TRBJ1-5	-	CATSRDRGGAQPQHF	TGTGCCACCAGCAGAGATCGCGGGGGTGCTCAGCCCCAGCATTTT
TRBV5-8	TRBJ1-1	-	CASSLLGPEAFF	TGTGCCAGCAGCTTGTTGGGGCCTGAAGCTTTCTTT
TRBV5-4	TRBJ2-5	TRBD2	CASSREGLAGQETQYF	TGTGCCAGCAGCCGCGAAGGACTAGCGGGACAAGAGACCCAGTACTTC
TRBV15	TRBJ1-2	-	CATSRQNLYGYTF	TGTGCCACCAGCAGGCAGAACCTCTATGGCTACACCTTC
TRBV6-5	TRBJ2-3	TRBD1	CASSYEGAGTDTQYF	TGTGCCAGCAGTTACGAGGGGGCTGGCACAGATACGCAGTATTTT
TRBV2	TRBJ2-7	TRBD2	CASSEGTRIYEQYF	TGTGCCAGCAGTGAAGGGACTAGGATCTACGAGCAGTACTTC
TRBV6-5	TRBJ2-7	-	CASTSGFFEQYF	TGTGCCAGCACGTCAGGATTCTTTGAGCAGTACTTC
TRBV15	TRBJ2-3	TRBD2	CATSLAGAQSTDTQYF	TGTGCCACCAGCCTAGCGGGAGCCCAAAGCACAGATACGCAGTATTTT
TRBV18	TRBJ1-6	-	CASSPETGNSPLHF	TGTGCCAGCTCACCCGAAACAGGGAATTCACCCCTCCACTTT
TRBV6-6	TRBJ2-7	TRBD2	CASRGRLAGELEQYF	TGTGCCAGCAGGGGACGACTAGCGGGAGAACTCGAGCAGTACTTC
TRBV4-1	TRBJ2-1	TRBD2	CASSQEAGDNEQFF	TGCGCCAGCAGCCAAGAGGCGGGGGACAATGAGCAGTTCTTC
TRBV14	TRBJ1-4	-	CASEDCGPLNEKLFF	TGTGCCAGTGAGGATTGCGGGCCATTAAATGAAAAACTGTTTTTT